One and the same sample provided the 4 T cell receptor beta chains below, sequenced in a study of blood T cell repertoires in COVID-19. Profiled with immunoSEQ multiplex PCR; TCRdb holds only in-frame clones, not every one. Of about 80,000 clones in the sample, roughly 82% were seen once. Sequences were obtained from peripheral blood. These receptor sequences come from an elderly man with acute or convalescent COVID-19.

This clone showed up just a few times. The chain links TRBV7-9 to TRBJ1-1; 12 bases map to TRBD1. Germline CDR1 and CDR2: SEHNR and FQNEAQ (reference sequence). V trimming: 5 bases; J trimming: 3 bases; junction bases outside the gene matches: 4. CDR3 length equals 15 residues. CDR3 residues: CASSPGQGADTEAFF. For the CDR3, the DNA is TGTGCCAGCAGCCCGGGACAGGGGGCAGACACTGAAGCTTTCTTT.

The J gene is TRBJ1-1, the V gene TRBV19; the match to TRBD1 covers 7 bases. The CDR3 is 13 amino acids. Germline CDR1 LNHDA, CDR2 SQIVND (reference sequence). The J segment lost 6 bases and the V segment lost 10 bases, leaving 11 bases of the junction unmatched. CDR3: CATSMTGFPEAFF. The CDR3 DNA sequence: TGTGCCACATCAATGACAGGGTTTCCTGAAGCTTTCTTT.

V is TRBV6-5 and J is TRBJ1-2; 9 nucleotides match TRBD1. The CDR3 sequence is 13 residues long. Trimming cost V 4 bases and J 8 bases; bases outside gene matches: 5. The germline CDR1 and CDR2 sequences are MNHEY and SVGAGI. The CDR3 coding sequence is TGTGCCAGCAGTTCCACAGGGGGCCGGGGCTACACCTTC. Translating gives CASSSTGGRGYTF.

CDR3 sequence reads: CASSFVNTQYF. CDR3 bases: TGTGCCAGCAGTTTTGTCAATACGCAGTATTTT. V is TRBV12-3 or TRBV12-4 and J is TRBJ2-3, with D hard to call. This CDR3 has 11 residues. Trimming stripped 3 bases from V and 7 bases from J, with 5 bases between.